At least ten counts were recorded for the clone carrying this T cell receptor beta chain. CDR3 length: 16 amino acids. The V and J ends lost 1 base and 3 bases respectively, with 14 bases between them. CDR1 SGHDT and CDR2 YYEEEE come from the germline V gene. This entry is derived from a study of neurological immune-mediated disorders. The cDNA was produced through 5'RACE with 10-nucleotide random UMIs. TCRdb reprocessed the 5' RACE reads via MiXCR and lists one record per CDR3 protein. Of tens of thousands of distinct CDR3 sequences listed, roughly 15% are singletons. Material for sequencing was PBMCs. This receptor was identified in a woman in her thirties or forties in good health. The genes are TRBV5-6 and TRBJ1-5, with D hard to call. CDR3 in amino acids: CASSLTWDGSNQPQHF. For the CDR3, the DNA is TGTGCCAGCAGCTTGACGTGGGATGGGTCCAATCAGCCCCAGCATTTT.